Each of the 3 T cell receptor beta chains below was sequenced from the same sample in a study of CD8+ T cells in alopecia areata. TCR sequencing used cDNA made by reverse transcription of extracted RNA. Sequenced by immunoSEQ multiplex PCR; TCRdb stores in-frame clones only, minus some. This repertoire lists 250,000 or so clones without singletons; around 1.2% sits in the top ten. Scientists pooled cutaneous lymph node cells and sorted them on CD4, CD8alpha, NKG2D, NKG2ACE and other markers. Sequences were obtained from CD4+ T cells sorted from a lymph node. The receptor set was obtained from a C3H/HeJ mouse with alopecia areata. MHC haplotype of the strain: H2-k.

At least ten counts were recorded for this clone. Mouse gene names apply. The CDR3 is cut off 3 residues early in the read; its end comes from the germline J gene. The sample carries other DNA sequences with the same CDR3. This chain connects TRBV1 to TRBJ1-6; D gene unclear. TRBJ1-6 carries the ORF label, with uncertain function. The length of the CDR3 is 15 residues. The V and J ends lost 1 base and 0 bases respectively, with 4 bases between them. Germline-derived CDR1 and CDR2 are NSQYPW and LRSPGD (reference sequence). CDR3 region: CTCSAGGSYNSPLYF. The sequenced CDR3 bases are TGCACCTGCAGTGCAGGGGGTTCCTATAATTCGCCC.

In its sample, this clone was seen many times. Gene names and germline match the mouse. The CDR3 is cut off 4 residues early in the read; its end comes from the germline J gene. This chain connects TRBV12-1 to TRBJ2-3; 11 nucleotides match TRBD2. Germline CDR1 is SGHSN and CDR2 is HYEKVE. This CDR3 has 15 residues. CDR3 DNA (partial): TGTGCCAGCTCTCTCACTGGGGGGGCGGGAGAA. It yields the protein CASSLTGGAGE. The CDR3 reads in full as CASSLTGGAGETLYF.

About this clone itself: Gene names denote mouse genes. Read sequence stops 4 residues before the CDR3 end, and the germline J gene provides the missing end. The chain joins TRBV13-3 to TRBJ2-1; D unresolved. Germline V gene data show CDR1 as NNHDY and CDR2 as SYVADS. Trimming left V 1 base short and J 1 base short, with 6 bases between. The CDR3 sequence is 14 residues long. The sequenced CDR3 bases are TGTGCCAGCAGTGATATCACAAACTATGCT. Its translation is CASSDITNYA. The full CDR3 is CASSDITNYAEQFF.